This TCR beta chain was sequenced during a study of Ad26.COV2.S vaccination and SARS-CoV-2 variants. To note about this clone: Its specificity is unknown.

Study-wide results and caveats: It was reported that spike-specific CD8+ and CD4+ T cell responses were substantially broad after vaccination.

Treatment described: 15 to 20 received Ad26.COV2.S at low or high dose, single or two shots; several received placebo; per-sample allocation not given. Sampling happened 63 days after the first vaccine or placebo injection. Wuhan-strain SARS-CoV-2 spike was expressed by the Ad26 vector that made up the vaccine. Clones were read by immunoSEQ multiplex PCR, and TCRdb kept only the in-frame ones, dropping some. The table has under 300,000 clones, roughly 89% seen once; the top ten hold just under 3%. V gave up 5 bases and J gave up 0 bases, with 21 bases separating them. The CDR3 consists of 17 residues. Germline values: CDR1 SGHKS, CDR2 YYEKEE (reference sequence).

The receptor comes from a person aged 18 to 59 who received the Ad26.COV2.S COVID-19 vaccine or a placebo. Source: peripheral blood, taken in a trial of Ad26.COV2.S vaccine versus placebo. This sequence joins TRBV5-5 and TRBJ2-7, with D possibly TRBD2 on 6 matching bases. The CDR3 sequence is CASRTSGERGSSYEQYV. In DNA, the CDR3 is TGTGCCAGCAGAACTTCGGGGGAACGAGGGAGCTCCTACGAGCAGTACGTC.